This is a list of T cell receptor beta chains from one sample in a study of cytomegalovirus exposure and HLA in healthy donors. Measured with immunoSEQ multiplex PCR; TCRdb has only the in-frame clones, and not every one. The top ten clones hold roughly 13% of a sample with 200,000 or so clones, 70% to 85% of them seen once. The sequencing input was PBMCs. These receptors were obtained from a woman under 40 in good health and CMV-seropositive. Both conserved end residues are part of each CDR3. The D gene is left open where the match is weak. Expanded clones get a size class; other rows say once, few or many, or leave the size out.

.	TRBJ2-1	TRBD2	TRBV11-2	TGTGCCAGCAGCTCTAGCGGGGTAAAATACAATGAGCAGTTCTTC	CASSSSGVKYNEQFF
.	TRBJ2-5	TRBD1	TRBV11-1	TGTGCCAGCAGCATAAATCAGGGGGCTTCCGAAGAGACCCAGTACTTC	CASSINQGASEETQYF
.	TRBJ2-3	TRBD2	TRBV19	TGTGCCAGTAGTCTAACCGGGACTAGAAACGTGGATACGCAGTATTTT	CASSLTGTRNVDTQYF
.	TRBJ1-2	TRBD1	TRBV29-1	TGCAGCGTTGGAGGCTGGGACAGGGGAAACTATGGCTACACCTTC	CSVGGWDRGNYGYTF
.	TRBJ2-7	.	TRBV18	TGTGCCAGCTCACCTGGGAGGTACGAGCAGTACTTC	CASSPGRYEQYF
.	TRBJ2-1	TRBD1	TRBV5-1	TGCGCCAGCGCTTCAGGGGGTTCCTACAATGAGCAGTTCTTC	CASASGGSYNEQFF
few	TRBJ2-3	.	TRBV7-3	TGTGCCAGCAGCTTAAATTATCGGGGAGATACGCAGTATTTT	CASSLNYRGDTQYF
.	TRBJ2-1	.	TRBV2	TGTGCCAGCAGGTGGGAGCCGAGGAATGAGCAGTTCTTC	CASRWEPRNEQFF
.	TRBJ1-2	.	TRBV4-1	TGCGCCAGCAGCCAAGGGGCGGGACTGTGGGGCTACACCTTC	CASSQGAGLWGYTF
.	TRBJ2-1	.	TRBV6-1	TGTGCCTCTCGAGAGGTATCCTACAATGAGCAGTTCTTC	CASREVSYNEQFF
.	TRBJ2-2	.	TRBV4-2	TGTGCCAGCAGCCAAGACCCGACAGTTAACACCGGGGAGCTGTTTTTT	CASSQDPTVNTGELFF
few	TRBJ1-2	.	TRBV2	TGTGCCAGCAAGGGCAGGGATAACTATGGCTACACCTTC	CASKGRDNYGYTF
.	TRBJ2-1	.	TRBV11-3	TGTGCCAGCAGCTTAGGACTAGGCGGGAAGTACAATGAGCAGTTCTTC	CASSLGLGGKYNEQFF
.	TRBJ2-3	TRBD1	TRBV5-4	TGTGCCAGCACCCAAACCGGACAGGGGAGCACAGATACGCAGTATTTT	CASTQTGQGSTDTQYF
once	TRBJ2-1	TRBD2	TRBV7-3	TGTGCCAGCAGCTTAGGAGCCGGGGGTAGCGGGACCCACAATGAGCAGTTCTTC	CASSLGAGGSGTHNEQFF
.	TRBJ2-7	.	TRBV27	TGTGCCAGCGGAGCGGGCCTAAGCTCCTACGAGCAGTACTTC	CASGAGLSSYEQYF
once	TRBJ2-5	TRBD2	TRBV11-2	TGTGCCAGCAGTCTGGGACTAGCGGGAGGGCCAGGGGAGACCCAGTACTTC	CASSLGLAGGPGETQYF
.	TRBJ1-1	.	TRBV5-4	TGTGCCAGCAGCTTGGCACTCACAGGGATCACTGAAGCTTTCTTT	CASSLALTGITEAFF
.	TRBJ2-1	.	TRBV9	TGTGCCAGCAGCGCCGCCCTACAGACCTACAATGAGCAGTTCTTC	CASSAALQTYNEQFF
.	TRBJ2-4	TRBD1	TRBV27	TGTGCCAGCAGCCTACAGGGGTTAATAGCCAAAAACATTCAGTACTTC	CASSLQGLIAKNIQYF
few	TRBJ2-4	.	TRBV7-9	TGTGCCAGCAGTCCCGCAGGGATCCGGGCGGCCAAAAACATTCAGTACTTC	CASSPAGIRAAKNIQYF
.	TRBJ1-1	.	TRBV27	TGTGCCAGCAGTTTGATGGGCACGAACACTGAAGCTTTCTTT	CASSLMGTNTEAFF
.	TRBJ2-5	TRBD2	TRBV9	TGTGCCAGCAGCGCGGGACTAGCGGGAGGAGGGCAAGAGACCCAGTACTTC	CASSAGLAGGGQETQYF
.	TRBJ1-2	TRBD1	TRBV6-1	TGTGCCAGCAGTGGACAAACCGGGACAGGGGTTCGGTATGGCTACACCTTC	CASSGQTGTGVRYGYTF
.	TRBJ2-1	.	TRBV10-3	TGTGCCATCAGTCCCACAGGGAGCTCCTACAATGAGCAGTTCTTC	CAISPTGSSYNEQFF
.	TRBJ1-5	.	TRBV27	TGTGCCAGCAGTTTCGGGTCGGGGAGTCAGCCCCAGCATTTT	CASSFGSGSQPQHF
once	TRBJ2-1	TRBD1	TRBV2	TGTGCCAGCTCAAGGACAGGGGACAATGAGCAGTTCTTC	CASSRTGDNEQFF
.	TRBJ2-5	TRBD1	TRBV6-6	TGTGCCAGCAGTTACGGACAGGGAGGAGAGACCCAGTACTTC	CASSYGQGGETQYF
.	TRBJ2-7	TRBD1	TRBV5-1	TGCGCCAGCAGCTTGGGGACAGGGCTCTACGAGCAGTACTTC	CASSLGTGLYEQYF
few	TRBJ2-7	.	TRBV30	TGTGCCTGGAGGACTACGGGAGTGTGGGAGCAGTACTTC	CAWRTTGVWEQYF
.	TRBJ1-4	.	TRBV9	TGTGCCAGCAGCGTAAACTCAGGGGCTGAAAAACTGTTTTTT	CASSVNSGAEKLFF